The subject of this entry is one TCR beta chain. Original processing methods: Using reference gene primer amplification, nucleated cell counts were estimated. Some clones are missing from TCRdb's copy, which holds only in-frame ones; the method was immunoSEQ multiplex PCR. V and J calls and clone size are as listed in that table; D and trimming were resolved from the DNA. Here the sample spans 99,000 or so clones, around 84% being singletons. These data are taken from a study of blood T cell repertoires in COVID-19. Overall study context: Some COVID-19 samples were acute and others convalescent; all came from the United States, Italy and Spain.

The CDR3 covers 15 residues. The germline CDR1 and CDR2 sequences are LGHDT and YNNKEL (reference sequence). The V gene lost 4 bases and the J gene lost 2 bases, with 15 bases spanning the gap. This receptor was taken from an elderly woman with acute or convalescent COVID-19. Input material: peripheral blood. The chain employs TRBV3-1 (or the pseudogene TRBV3-2) and TRBJ2-7; D uncertain. In DNA, the CDR3 is TGTGCCAGCAGCCGCCAATCTTTGGGCCCCTACGAGCAGTACTTC. Translated: CASSRQSLGPYEQYF.